The next 6 T cell receptor beta chains were all read from a single sample in a study of shared clonotypes between healthy human individuals. The data were produced by immunoSEQ multiplex PCR, yet TCRdb's version contains in-frame clones alone and is incomplete. The sample yields fewer than 1.8 million clones, approximately 98.5% seen once. Sequencing was carried out using naive CD4+ T cells sorted from blood. Subset specified: CD45RA+ positively selected. Receptors originate from a man between 25 and 39 years old in good health.

This chain uses TRBV27 with TRBJ2-2; the match to TRBD1 covers 10 bases. V was clipped by 0 bases and J by 6 bases; unmatched bases: 4. The CDR3 is made up of 16 amino acids. Germline CDR1 reads MNHEY; CDR2 reads SMNVEV (reference sequence). The CDR3 region is CASSLSGQGKPGELFF. In DNA, the CDR3 is TGTGCCAGCAGTTTATCGGGACAGGGGAAACCCGGGGAGCTGTTTTTT.

The chain couples TRBV29-1 to TRBJ2-3; 8 nucleotides agree with TRBD1. The CDR3 totals 14 residues. The germline gives CDR1 SQVTM, CDR2 ANQGSEA. V was pared by 4 bases and J by 2 bases, with 5 bases of the junction left unmatched. The CDR3: CSVGQGWNTDTQYF. The DNA of the CDR3 is TGCAGCGTTGGACAGGGGTGGAACACAGATACGCAGTATTTT.

As regards this clone: Other DNA variants within this sample encode the same CDR3. The chain joins TRBV2 to TRBJ2-3, with TRBD2 identical over 11 bases. V was clipped by 6 bases and J by 3 bases; unmatched bases: 2. Germline V gives CDR1 SNHLY, CDR2 FYNNEI. The CDR3 length is 14 residues. The CDR3 sequence: CASSLAGGTDTQYF. In DNA, the CDR3 is TGTGCCAGCAGCCTAGCGGGGGGTACAGATACGCAGTATTTT.

With regard to this clone: The same CDR3 is also encoded by other DNA sequences in this sample. The rearrangement joins TRBV27 to TRBJ2-3; possible D gene TRBD2, 6 bases. Looked up from germline, CDR1 is MNHEY and CDR2 is SMNVEV (reference sequence). Trimming removed 3 bases from V and 0 bases from J, with 10 bases in between. The CDR3 is made up of 15 amino acids. The CDR3 protein is CASSLGGTSTDTQYF. For the CDR3, the DNA is TGTGCCAGCAGTTTGGGCGGGACTAGCACAGATACGCAGTATTTT.

The rearrangement uses TRBV5-1 and TRBJ1-4; 7 nucleotides line up with TRBD1. The V gene's germline CDR1 is SGHRS and CDR2 YFSETQ. There are 16 residues in the CDR3. J was trimmed by 6 bases and V by 4 bases; bases with no gene match: 12. CDR3 DNA sequence: TGCGCCAGCAGCAGACCAACAGGGGAAGGTGATGAAAAACTGTTTTTT. This translates into CASSRPTGEGDEKLFF.

The rearrangement links TRBV27 to TRBJ1-5; D is undetermined. CDR1 MNHEY and CDR2 SMNVEV come from the germline V gene (reference sequence). The CDR3 contains 12 residues. V was cut by 3 bases and J by 9 bases, with 9 bases left in between. CDR3 in DNA: TGTGCCAGCAGTTTTCTGCCCCCGCCCCAGCATTTT. Protein sequence: CASSFLPPPQHF.